This entry is about one T cell receptor (beta chain). Its antigen remains unidentified. Treatment of the sample: around 19 received Ad26.COV2.S at low or high dose, single or two shots; 5 received placebo; per-sample allocation not given. Collection of the samples took place on day 63 after the first injection of vaccine or placebo. The repertoire was sequenced with immunoSEQ multiplex PCR; TCRdb's copy has only in-frame clones and lacks some. Of roughly 680,000 clones in the sample, around 90% were seen once. These data belong to a study of Ad26.COV2.S vaccination and SARS-CoV-2 variants. As for the study in general: Recipients of Ad26.COV2.S got it intramuscularly, once or twice 56 days apart.

Regarding the study as a whole: Non-spike TCR breadth did not differ much between vaccine and placebo recipients. Compared with placebo recipients, vaccine recipients had higher spike-specific TCR breadth. Once vaccination had occurred, spike-specific CD8+ and CD4+ T cell responses reportedly showed substantial breadth.

Per germline, CDR1 LGHNA and CDR2 YSLEER. The CDR3 extends over 13 amino acids. V gave up 9 bases and J gave up 0 bases, with 11 bases separating them. The sequenced sample was peripheral blood, obtained in a trial of Ad26.COV2.S vaccine versus placebo. The TCR comes from a person aged 18-65 years who received the Ad26.COV2.S COVID-19 vaccine or a placebo. This chain links TRBV4-3 with TRBJ1-1; perhaps TRBD1 as D (6 bases). As DNA, the CDR3 is TGCGCCAGTATGGGGGACATGAACACTGAAGCTTTCTTT. This encodes CASMGDMNTEAFF.